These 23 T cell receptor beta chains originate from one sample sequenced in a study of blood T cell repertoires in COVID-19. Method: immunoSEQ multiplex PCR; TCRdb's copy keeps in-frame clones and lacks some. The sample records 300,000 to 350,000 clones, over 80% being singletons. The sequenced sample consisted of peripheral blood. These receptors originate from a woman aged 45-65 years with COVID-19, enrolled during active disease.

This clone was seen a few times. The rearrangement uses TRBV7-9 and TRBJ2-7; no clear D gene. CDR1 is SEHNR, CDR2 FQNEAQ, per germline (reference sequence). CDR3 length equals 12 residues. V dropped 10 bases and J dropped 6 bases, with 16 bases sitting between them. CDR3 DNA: TGTGCCACCGCGTCCTATCTCGGCGAGCAGTACTTC. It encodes CATASYLGEQYF.

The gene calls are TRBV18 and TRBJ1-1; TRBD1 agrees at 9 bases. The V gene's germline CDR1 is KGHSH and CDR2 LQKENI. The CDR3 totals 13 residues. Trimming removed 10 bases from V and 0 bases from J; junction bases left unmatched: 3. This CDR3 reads CATGQGLNTEAFF. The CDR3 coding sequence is TGTGCCACGGGACAGGGACTGAACACTGAAGCTTTCTTT.

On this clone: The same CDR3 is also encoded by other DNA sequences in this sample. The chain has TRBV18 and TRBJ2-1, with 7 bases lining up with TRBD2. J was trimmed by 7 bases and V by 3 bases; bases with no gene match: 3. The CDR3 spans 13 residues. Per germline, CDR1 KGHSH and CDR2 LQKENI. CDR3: CASSPPSGNEQFF. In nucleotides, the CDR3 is TGTGCCAGCTCACCCCCTAGCGGAAATGAGCAGTTCTTC.

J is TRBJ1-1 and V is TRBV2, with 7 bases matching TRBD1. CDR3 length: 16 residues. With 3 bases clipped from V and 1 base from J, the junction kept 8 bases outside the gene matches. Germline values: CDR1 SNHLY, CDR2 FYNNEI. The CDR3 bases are TGTGCCAGCAGTGAGACAGGGCGGGCGGCGAACACTGAAGCTTTCTTT. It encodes CASSETGRAANTEAFF.

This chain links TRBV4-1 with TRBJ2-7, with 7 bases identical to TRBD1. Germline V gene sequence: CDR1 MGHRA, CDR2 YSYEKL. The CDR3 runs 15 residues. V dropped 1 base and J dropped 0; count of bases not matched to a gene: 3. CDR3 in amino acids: CASSQGDSRSYEQYF. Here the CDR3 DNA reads TGCGCCAGCAGCCAAGGGGACAGCCGCTCCTACGAGCAGTACTTC.

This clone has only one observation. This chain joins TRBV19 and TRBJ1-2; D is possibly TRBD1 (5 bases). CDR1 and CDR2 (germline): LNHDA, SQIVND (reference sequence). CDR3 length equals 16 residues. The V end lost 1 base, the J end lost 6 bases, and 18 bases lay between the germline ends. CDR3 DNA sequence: TGTGCCAGTAGTATAGGAAACAGGAGAGTTCCCGATGGCTACACCTTC. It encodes CASSIGNRRVPDGYTF. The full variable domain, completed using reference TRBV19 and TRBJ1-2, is DGGITQSPKYLFRKEGQNVTLSCEQNLNHDAMYWYRQDPGQGLRLIYYSQIVNDFQKGDIAEGYSVSREKKESFPLTVTSAQKNPTAFYLCASSIGNRRVPDGYTFGSGTRLTVV.

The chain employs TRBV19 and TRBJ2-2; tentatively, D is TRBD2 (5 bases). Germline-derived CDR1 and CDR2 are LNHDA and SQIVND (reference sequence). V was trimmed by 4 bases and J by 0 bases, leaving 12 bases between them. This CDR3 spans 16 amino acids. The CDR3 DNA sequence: TGTGCCAGTAGTACCCTACTAGGGACGAACACCGGGGAGCTGTTTTTT. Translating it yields CASSTLLGTNTGELFF.

CDR3 loop: CASSKLRTDYEQYF. The CDR3 nucleotides are TGTGCCAGTAGTAAATTACGGACAGACTACGAGCAGTACTTC. The V gene is TRBV19, the J gene TRBJ2-7, with a weak D call TRBD1 (6 bases). Germline V gene data show CDR1 as LNHDA and CDR2 as SQIVND (reference sequence). The CDR3 loop spans 14 amino acids. Trimming took off 4 bases at V and 3 bases at J, with 13 bases between the two ends.

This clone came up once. Here the CDR3 reads CASSLDRDGYTF. CDR3 DNA: TGCGCCAGCAGCTTGGACAGGGACGGCTACACCTTC. V is TRBV5-1 and J is TRBJ1-2, with D possibly TRBD1 on 6 matching bases. Looked up from germline, CDR1 is SGHRS and CDR2 is YFSETQ. This CDR3 has 12 amino acids. V was cut by 0 bases and J by 8 bases, with 8 bases left in between.

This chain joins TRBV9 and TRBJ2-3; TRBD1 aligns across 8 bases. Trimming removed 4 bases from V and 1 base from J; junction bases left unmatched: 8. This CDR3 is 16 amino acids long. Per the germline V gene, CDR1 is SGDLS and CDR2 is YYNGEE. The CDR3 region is CASSTSGGDRTDTQYF. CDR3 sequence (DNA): TGTGCCAGCAGCACCTCAGGGGGCGATCGCACAGATACGCAGTATTTT.

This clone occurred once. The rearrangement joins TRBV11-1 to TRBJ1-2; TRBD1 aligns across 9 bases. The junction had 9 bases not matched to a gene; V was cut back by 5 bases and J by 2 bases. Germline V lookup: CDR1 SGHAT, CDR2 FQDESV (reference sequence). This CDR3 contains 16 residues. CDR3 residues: CASSKPSGTGNYGYTF. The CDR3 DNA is TGTGCCAGCAGCAAACCCTCGGGGACAGGGAACTATGGCTACACCTTC.

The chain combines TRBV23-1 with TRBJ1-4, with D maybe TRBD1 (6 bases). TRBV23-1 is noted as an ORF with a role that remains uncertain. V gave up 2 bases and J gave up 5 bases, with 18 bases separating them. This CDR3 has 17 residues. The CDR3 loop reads CASSQVPATGANEKLFF. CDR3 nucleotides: TGCGCCAGCAGTCAAGTTCCCGCGACAGGAGCAAATGAAAAACTGTTTTTT.

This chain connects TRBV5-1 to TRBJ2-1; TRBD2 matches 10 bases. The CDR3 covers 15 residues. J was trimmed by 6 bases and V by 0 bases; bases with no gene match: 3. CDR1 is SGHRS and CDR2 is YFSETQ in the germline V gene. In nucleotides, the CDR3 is TGCGCCAGCAGCTTGGAGGTAGCGGGAGGCAATGAGCAGTTCTTC. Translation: CASSLEVAGGNEQFF.

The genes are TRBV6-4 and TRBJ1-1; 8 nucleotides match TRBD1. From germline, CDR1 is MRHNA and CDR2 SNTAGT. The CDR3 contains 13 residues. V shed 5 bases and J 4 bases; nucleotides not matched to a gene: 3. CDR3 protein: CASSYTGGTEAFF. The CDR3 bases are TGTGCCAGCAGTTATACAGGGGGCACTGAAGCTTTCTTT.

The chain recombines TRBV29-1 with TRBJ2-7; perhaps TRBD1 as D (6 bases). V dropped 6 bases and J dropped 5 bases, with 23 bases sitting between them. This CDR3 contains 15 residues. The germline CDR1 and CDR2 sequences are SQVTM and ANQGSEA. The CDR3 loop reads CSVAGNRERVHEQYF. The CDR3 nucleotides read TGCAGCGTGGCCGGGAACAGGGAACGCGTCCACGAGCAGTACTTC.

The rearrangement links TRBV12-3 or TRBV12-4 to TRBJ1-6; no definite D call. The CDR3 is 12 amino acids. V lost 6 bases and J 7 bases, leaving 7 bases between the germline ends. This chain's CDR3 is CASRQRNSPLHF. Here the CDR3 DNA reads TGTGCCAGCAGGCAGCGGAATTCACCCCTCCACTTT.

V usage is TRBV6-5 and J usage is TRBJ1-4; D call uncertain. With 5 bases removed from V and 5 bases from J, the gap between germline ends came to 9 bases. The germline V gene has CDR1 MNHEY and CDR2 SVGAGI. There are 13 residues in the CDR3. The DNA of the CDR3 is TGTGCCAGCAGTCCTGTCAGGAATGAAAAACTGTTTTTT. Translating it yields CASSPVRNEKLFF.

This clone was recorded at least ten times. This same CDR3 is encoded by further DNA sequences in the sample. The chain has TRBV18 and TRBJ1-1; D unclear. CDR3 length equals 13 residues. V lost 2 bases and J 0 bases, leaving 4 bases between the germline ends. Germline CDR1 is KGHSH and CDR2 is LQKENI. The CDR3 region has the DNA TGTGCCAGCTCACCAAACATGAACACTGAAGCTTTCTTT. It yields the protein CASSPNMNTEAFF.

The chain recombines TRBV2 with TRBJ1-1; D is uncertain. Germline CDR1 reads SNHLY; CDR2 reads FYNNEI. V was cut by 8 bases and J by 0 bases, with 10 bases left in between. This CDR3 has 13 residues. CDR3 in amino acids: CASAVHLNTEAFF. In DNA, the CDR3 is TGTGCCAGCGCTGTACATTTGAACACTGAAGCTTTCTTT.

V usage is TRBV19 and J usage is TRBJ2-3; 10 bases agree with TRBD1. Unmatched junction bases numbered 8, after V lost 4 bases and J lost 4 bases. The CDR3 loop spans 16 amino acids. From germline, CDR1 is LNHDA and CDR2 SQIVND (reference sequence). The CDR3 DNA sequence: TGTGCCAGTAGTACCCCGGGACAGGGGTCATCAGATACGCAGTATTTT. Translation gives CASSTPGQGSSDTQYF.

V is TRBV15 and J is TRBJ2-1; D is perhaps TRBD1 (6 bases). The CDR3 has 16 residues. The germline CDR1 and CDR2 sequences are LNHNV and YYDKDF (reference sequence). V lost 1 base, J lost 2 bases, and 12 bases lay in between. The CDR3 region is CATSRGVQGAYNEQFF. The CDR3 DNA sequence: TGTGCCACCAGCAGAGGAGTACAGGGAGCCTACAATGAGCAGTTCTTC.

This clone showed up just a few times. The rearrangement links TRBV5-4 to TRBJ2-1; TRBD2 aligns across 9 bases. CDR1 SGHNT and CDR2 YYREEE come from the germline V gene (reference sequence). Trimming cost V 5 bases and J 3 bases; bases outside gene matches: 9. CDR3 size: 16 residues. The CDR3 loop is CASRFGGGEVYNEQFF. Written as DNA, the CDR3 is TGTGCCAGCAGATTCGGCGGGGGGGAGGTCTACAATGAGCAGTTCTTC.

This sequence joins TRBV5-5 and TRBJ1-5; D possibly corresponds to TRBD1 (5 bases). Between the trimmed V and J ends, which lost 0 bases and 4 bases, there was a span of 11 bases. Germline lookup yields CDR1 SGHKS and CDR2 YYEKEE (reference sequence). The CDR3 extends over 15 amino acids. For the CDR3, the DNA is TGTGCCAGCAGCTTGGCCCAAACAGGTAATCAGCCCCAGCATTTT. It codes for CASSLAQTGNQPQHF.